These 10 T cell receptor beta chains came from one sample sequenced in a study of blood T cells in healthy people across ages. Combining a sample-barcoded 5' primer with a J-beta primer mix, a second PCR ran for roughly 6 to 11 cycles. TCRdb reanalysed the 5' RACE reads using MiXCR and keeps one entry per CDR3 protein. This sample has about 1 million distinct CDR3 sequences; under 30% occur once, and the top ten carry less than 0.75%. This same sample was also part of a study on T cells of mothers and their children.

Specimen: blood. All receptors derive from a girl aged 2 to 9 in good health.

J is TRBJ1-1 and V is TRBV6-1, with no clear D. V shed 3 bases and J shed 7 bases, with 9 bases lying between them. The CDR3 has 12 residues. Germline CDR1 reads MNHNS; CDR2 reads SASEGT. In nucleotides, the CDR3 is TGTGCCAGCAGTGAGGGTTCTTATGAAGCTTTCTTT. Protein product: CASSEGSYEAFF.

The V and J genes are TRBV19 and TRBJ2-1; no firm D call. V was pared by 5 bases and J by 8 bases, with 16 bases between. This CDR3 comprises 14 residues. Germline CDR1 is LNHDA and CDR2 is SQIVND (reference sequence). The CDR3 DNA follows: TGTGCCAGTAGTGCGACCTACGTAGAGTATGAGCAGTTCTTC. It encodes CASSATYVEYEQFF. The whole variable domain, remainder taken from reference TRBV19 and TRBJ2-1, is DGGITQSPKYLFRKEGQNVTLSCEQNLNHDAMYWYRQDPGQGLRLIYYSQIVNDFQKGDIAEGYSVSREKKESFPLTVTSAQKNPTAFYLCASSATYVEYEQFFGPGTRLTVL.

The chain has TRBV29-1 and TRBJ2-1; 8 positions match TRBD1. The germline V gene has CDR1 SQVTM and CDR2 ANQGSEA. The CDR3 loop spans 13 amino acids. V dropped 5 bases and J dropped 6; count of bases not matched to a gene: 6. CDR3 in DNA: TGCAGCGTTCAGGGGGCTAGGTTCAATGAGCAGTTCTTC. The encoded protein is CSVQGARFNEQFF.

The rearrangement uses TRBV5-1 and TRBJ2-5, with no clear D. V was cut by 2 bases and J by 4 bases, with 12 bases left in between. From germline, CDR1 is SGHRS and CDR2 YFSETQ. This CDR3 spans 14 amino acids. The CDR3 protein is CASSFGLRAETQYF. In DNA form, the CDR3 reads TGCGCCAGCAGCTTCGGTCTCCGCGCAGAGACCCAGTACTTC.

The chain has TRBV11-2 and TRBJ2-1, with 11 positions matching TRBD2. Germline V lookup: CDR1 SGHAT, CDR2 FQNNGV. The CDR3 extends over 16 amino acids. The V and J ends lost 6 bases and 4 bases, in that order; junction bases with no gene match: 8. The CDR3 region is CASRIIAGGPYNEQFF. The CDR3 DNA reads as TGTGCCAGCAGGATTATAGCGGGGGGGCCGTACAATGAGCAGTTCTTC.

In its sample, this clonotype was seen a few times. The rearrangement joins TRBV29-1 to TRBJ2-1, with TRBD1 as a possible D gene (5 bases). This CDR3 has 13 amino acids. Germline-derived CDR1 and CDR2 are SQVTM and ANQGSEA. Trimming stripped 0 bases from V and 4 bases from J, with 7 bases between. The CDR3 DNA follows: TGCAGCGTTGAAGAGGACACATACAATGAGCAGTTCTTC. Translating gives CSVEEDTYNEQFF.

This clonotype was counted only a few times. This could be a read error, since a much larger clone is one nucleotide away. The chain links TRBV28 to TRBJ2-5, with TRBD2 identical over 9 bases. Germline V gene lookup returns CDR1 MDHEN and CDR2 SYDVKM. CDR3 size: 17 residues. The CDR3 bases are TGTGCCAGCAGTACCCTATTTGGTAGCGGGAGAGGAGAGGCCCAGTACTTC. It codes for CASSTLFGSGRGEAQYF.

The rearrangement links TRBV11-2 to TRBJ2-5, with 11 bases identical to TRBD1. The germline V gene encodes CDR1 SGHAT and CDR2 FQNNGV. CDR3 size: 16 residues. The trim removed 5 bases at V and 5 bases at J, leaving 10 bases unmatched. This CDR3 reads CASSRLGQGVVETQYF. The CDR3 region has the DNA TGTGCCAGCAGCCGATTGGGACAGGGGGTGGTGGAGACCCAGTACTTC.

The rearrangement joins TRBV6-6 to TRBJ2-2; D is unclear. The CDR3 runs 11 residues. The V and J ends lost 7 bases and 7 bases respectively, with 7 bases between them. CDR1 is MNHNY, CDR2 SVGAGI, per germline (reference sequence). The CDR3 bases are TGTGCCAGCAAATTCCTCGGGGAGCTGTTTTTT. Translating it yields CASKFLGELFF.

This clonotype has a handful of counts. This chain joins TRBV7-9 and TRBJ2-2; the D gene is possibly TRBD2 (6 bases). With 5 bases removed from V and 0 bases from J, the gap between germline ends came to 10 bases. CDR1 and CDR2 from the germline V gene are SEHNR and FQNEAQ (reference sequence). This CDR3 is built from 15 residues. CDR3: CASSQWGANTGELFF. CDR3 nucleotide sequence: TGTGCCAGCAGCCAGTGGGGGGCGAACACCGGGGAGCTGTTTTTT.